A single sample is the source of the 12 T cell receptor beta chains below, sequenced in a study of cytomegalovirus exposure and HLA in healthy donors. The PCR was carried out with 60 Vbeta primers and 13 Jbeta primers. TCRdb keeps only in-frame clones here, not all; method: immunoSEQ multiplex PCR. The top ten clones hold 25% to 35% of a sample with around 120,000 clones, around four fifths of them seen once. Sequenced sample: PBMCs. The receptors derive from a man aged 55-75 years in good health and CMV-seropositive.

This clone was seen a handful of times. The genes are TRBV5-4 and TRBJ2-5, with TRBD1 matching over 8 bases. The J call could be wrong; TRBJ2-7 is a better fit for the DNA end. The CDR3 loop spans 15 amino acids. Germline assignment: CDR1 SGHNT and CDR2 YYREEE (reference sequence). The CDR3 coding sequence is TGTGCCAGCAGCGGTAGGACAGGGCCTACCTACGAGCAGTACTTC. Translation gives CASSGRTGPTYEQYF.

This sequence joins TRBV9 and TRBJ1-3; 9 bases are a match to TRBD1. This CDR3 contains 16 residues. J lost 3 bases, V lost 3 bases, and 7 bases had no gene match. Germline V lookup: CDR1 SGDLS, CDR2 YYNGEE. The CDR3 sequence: CASSGPGQGVGNTIYF. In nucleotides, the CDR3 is TGTGCCAGCAGCGGACCGGGACAGGGAGTTGGAAACACCATATATTTT. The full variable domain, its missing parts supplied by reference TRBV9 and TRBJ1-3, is DSGVTQTPKHLITATGQRVTLRCSPRSGDLSVYWYQQSLDQGLQFLIQYYNGEERAKGNILERFSAQQFPDLHSELNLSSLELGDSALYFCASSGPGQGVGNTIYFGEGSWLTVV.

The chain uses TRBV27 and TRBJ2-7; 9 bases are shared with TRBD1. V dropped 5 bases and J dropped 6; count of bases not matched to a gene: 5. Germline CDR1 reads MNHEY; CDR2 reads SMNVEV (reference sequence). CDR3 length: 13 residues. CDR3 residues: CASSPRQGGEQYF. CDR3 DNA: TGTGCCAGCAGTCCCAGACAGGGGGGCGAGCAGTACTTC.

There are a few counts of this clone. Here the CDR3 reads CASSQDLIDPYEQYF. The DNA of the CDR3 is TGCGCCAGCAGCCAAGATCTAATCGATCCCTACGAGCAGTACTTC. The rearrangement uses TRBV4-1 and TRBJ2-7; no firm D call. Germline CDR1 is MGHRA and CDR2 is YSYEKL. Trimming stripped 0 bases from V and 2 bases from J, with 11 bases between. The CDR3 covers 15 residues.

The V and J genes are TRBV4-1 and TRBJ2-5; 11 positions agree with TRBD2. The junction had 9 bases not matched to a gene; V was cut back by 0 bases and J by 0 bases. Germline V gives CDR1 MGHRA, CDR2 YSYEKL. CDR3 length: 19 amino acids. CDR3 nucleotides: TGCGCCAGCAGCCAAGAAGGGCTAGCGGGGGGCGGGTACCAAGAGACCCAGTACTTC. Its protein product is CASSQEGLAGGGYQETQYF.

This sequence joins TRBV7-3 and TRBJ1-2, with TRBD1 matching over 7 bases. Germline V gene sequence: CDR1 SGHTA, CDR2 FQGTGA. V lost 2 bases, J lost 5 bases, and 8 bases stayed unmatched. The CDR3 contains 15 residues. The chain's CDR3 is CASSLSRDSHYGYTF. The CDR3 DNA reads TGTGCCAGCAGCTTATCGCGGGACAGCCATTATGGCTACACCTTC.

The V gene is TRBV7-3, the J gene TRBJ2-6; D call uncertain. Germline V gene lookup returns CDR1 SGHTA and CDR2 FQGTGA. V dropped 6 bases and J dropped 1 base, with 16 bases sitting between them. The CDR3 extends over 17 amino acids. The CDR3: CASSPGSLRSGANVLTF. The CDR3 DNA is TGTGCCAGCAGTCCAGGTTCCCTCAGGTCTGGGGCCAACGTCCTGACTTTC.

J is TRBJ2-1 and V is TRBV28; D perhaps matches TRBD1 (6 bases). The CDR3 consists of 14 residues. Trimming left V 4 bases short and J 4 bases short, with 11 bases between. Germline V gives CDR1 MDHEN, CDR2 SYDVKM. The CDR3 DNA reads TGTGCCAGCAGTTCCGGACAGCTATACAATGAGCAGTTCTTC. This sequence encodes CASSSGQLYNEQFF.

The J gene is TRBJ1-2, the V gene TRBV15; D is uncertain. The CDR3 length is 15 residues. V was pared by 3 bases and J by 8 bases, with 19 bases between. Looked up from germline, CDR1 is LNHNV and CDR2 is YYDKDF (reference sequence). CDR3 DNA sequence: TGTGCCACCAGCAGGGGAAGAGAGGGCGGAGAAGGCTACACCTTC. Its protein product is CATSRGREGGEGYTF.

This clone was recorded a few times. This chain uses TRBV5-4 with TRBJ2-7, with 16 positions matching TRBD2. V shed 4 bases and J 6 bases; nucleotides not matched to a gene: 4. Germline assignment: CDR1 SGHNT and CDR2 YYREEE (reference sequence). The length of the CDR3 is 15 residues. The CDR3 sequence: CASSHGTSGGGEQYF. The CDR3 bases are TGTGCCAGCAGCCACGGGACTAGCGGGGGGGGCGAGCAGTACTTC. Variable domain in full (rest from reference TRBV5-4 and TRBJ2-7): ETGVTQSPTHLIKTRGQQVTLRCSSQSGHNTVSWYQQALGQGPQFIFQYYREEENGRGNFPPRFSGLQFPNYSSELNVNALELDDSALYLCASSHGTSGGGEQYFGPGTRLTVT.

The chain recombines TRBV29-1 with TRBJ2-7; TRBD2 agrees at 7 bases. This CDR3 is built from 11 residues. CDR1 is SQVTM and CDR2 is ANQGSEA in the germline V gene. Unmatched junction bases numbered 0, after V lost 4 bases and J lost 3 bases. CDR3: CSVAGGYEQYF. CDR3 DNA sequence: TGCAGCGTTGCGGGGGGCTACGAGCAGTACTTC.

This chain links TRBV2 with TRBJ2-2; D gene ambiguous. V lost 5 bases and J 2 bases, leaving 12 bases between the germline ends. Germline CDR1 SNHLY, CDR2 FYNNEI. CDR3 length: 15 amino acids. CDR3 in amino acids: CASSSGSVNTGELFF. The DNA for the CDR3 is TGTGCCAGCAGTTCCGGGTCCGTAAACACCGGGGAGCTGTTTTTT.